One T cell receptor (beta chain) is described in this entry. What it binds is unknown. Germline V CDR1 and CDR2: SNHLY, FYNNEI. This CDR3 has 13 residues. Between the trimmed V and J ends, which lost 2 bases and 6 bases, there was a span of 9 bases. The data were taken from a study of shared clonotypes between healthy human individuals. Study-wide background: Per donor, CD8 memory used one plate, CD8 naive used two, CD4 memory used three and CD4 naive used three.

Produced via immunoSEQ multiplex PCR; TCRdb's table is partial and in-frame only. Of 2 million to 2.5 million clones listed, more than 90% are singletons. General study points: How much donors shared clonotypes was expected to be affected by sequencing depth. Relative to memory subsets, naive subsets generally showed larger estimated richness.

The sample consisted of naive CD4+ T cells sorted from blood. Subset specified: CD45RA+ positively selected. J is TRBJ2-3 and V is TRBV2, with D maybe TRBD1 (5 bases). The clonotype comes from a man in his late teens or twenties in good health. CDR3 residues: CASSEQGGDTQYF. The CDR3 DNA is TGTGCCAGCAGTGAACAGGGTGGGGATACGCAGTATTTT.